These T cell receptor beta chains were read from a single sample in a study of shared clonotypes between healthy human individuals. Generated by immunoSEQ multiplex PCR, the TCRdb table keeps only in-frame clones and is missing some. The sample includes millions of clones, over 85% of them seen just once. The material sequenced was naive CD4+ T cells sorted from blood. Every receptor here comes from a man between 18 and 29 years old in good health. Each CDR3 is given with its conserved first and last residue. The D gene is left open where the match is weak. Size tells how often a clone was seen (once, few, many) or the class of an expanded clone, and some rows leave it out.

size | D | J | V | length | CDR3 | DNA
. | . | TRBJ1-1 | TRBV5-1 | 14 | CASSLFRADLEAFF | TGCGCCAGCAGCTTGTTTAGAGCGGATCTGGAAGCTTTCTTT
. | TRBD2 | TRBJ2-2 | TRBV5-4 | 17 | CASSTRTSGSWTGELFF | TGTGCCAGCAGCACCCGGACTAGCGGGAGCTGGACCGGGGAGCTGTTTTTT
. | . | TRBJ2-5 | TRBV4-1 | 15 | CASSQKDGGAVPQYF | TGCGCCAGCAGCCAGAAAGATGGGGGGGCCGTCCCCCAGTACTTC
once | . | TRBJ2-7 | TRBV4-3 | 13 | CASSQVLSGEQYF | TGCGCCAGCAGCCAAGTCCTTTCTGGCGAGCAGTACTTC
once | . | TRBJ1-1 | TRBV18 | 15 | CASRTSRGENTEAFF | TGTGCCAGCCGTACCTCACGGGGGGAGAACACTGAAGCTTTCTTT
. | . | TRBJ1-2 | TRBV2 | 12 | CASRGQGYGYTF | TGTGCCAGCAGAGGGCAGGGCTATGGCTACACCTTC
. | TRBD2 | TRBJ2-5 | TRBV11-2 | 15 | CASRPIAGMGETQYF | TGTGCCAGCAGACCAATAGCGGGGATGGGGGAGACCCAGTACTTC
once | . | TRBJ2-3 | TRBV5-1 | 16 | CASSLGWAGGTDTQYF | TGCGCCAGCAGCTTGGGGTGGGCAGGGGGCACAGATACGCAGTATTTT
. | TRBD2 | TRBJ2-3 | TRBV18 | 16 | CASSGRLAGGTDTQYF | TGTGCCAGCTCAGGGAGACTAGCGGGAGGCACAGATACGCAGTATTTT
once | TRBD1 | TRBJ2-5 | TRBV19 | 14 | CASSSTHRGETQYF | TGTGCCAGTAGTTCCACCCACAGGGGAGAGACCCAGTACTTC
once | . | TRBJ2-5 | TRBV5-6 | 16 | CASSLTGEAHQETQYF | TGTGCCAGCAGCTTAACAGGGGAGGCCCACCAAGAGACCCAGTACTTC
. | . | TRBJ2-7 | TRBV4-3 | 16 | CASSQGTLKVSYEQYF | TGCGCCAGCAGCCAAGGGACCCTAAAAGTCTCCTACGAGCAGTACTTC
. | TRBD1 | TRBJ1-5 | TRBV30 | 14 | CAWSPGGQDQPQHF | TGTGCCTGGAGTCCAGGGGGACAGGATCAGCCCCAGCATTTT
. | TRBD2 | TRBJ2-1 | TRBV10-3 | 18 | CAISEPTGKAGAYNEQFF | TGTGCCATCAGTGAGCCAACAGGAAAAGCGGGAGCATACAATGAGCAGTTCTTC
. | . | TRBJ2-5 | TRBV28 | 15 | CASSSLLAWGETQYF | TGTGCCAGCAGTTCCCTTCTAGCGTGGGGAGAGACCCAGTACTTC
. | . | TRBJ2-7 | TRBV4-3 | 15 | CASSQAPIHSYEQYF | TGCGCCAGCAGCCAAGCCCCCATCCACTCCTACGAGCAGTACTTC
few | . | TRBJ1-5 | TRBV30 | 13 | CAWSAGGNQPQHF | TGTGCCTGGAGTGCCGGGGGCAATCAGCCCCAGCATTTT
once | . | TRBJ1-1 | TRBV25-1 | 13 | CASRGQGSTEAFF | TGTGCCAGCAGAGGGCAGGGGTCCACTGAAGCTTTCTTT
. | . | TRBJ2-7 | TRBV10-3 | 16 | CAISESRESRSYEQYF | TGTGCCATCAGTGAGTCTCGGGAGTCACGATCCTACGAGCAGTACTTC
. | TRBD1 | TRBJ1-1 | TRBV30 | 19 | CAWGGQGAYRGSLNTEAFF | TGTGCCTGGGGGGGACAGGGGGCCTATCGCGGCAGTTTGAACACTGAAGCTTTCTTT
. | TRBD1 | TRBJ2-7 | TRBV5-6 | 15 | CASSNYWTGTYEQYF | TGTGCCAGCAGCAACTATTGGACAGGAACCTACGAGCAGTACTTC
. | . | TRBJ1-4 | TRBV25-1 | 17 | CASRKQGTWSTNEKLFF | TGTGCCAGCAGAAAACAGGGAACCTGGTCCACTAATGAAAAACTGTTTTTT
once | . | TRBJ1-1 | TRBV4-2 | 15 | CASSQGLGFATEAFF | TGTGCCAGCAGCCAAGGGCTGGGGTTCGCCACTGAAGCTTTCTTT
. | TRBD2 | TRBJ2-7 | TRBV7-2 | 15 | CASSLRLAGGYEQYF | TGTGCCAGCAGCTTGAGATTAGCGGGAGGGTACGAGCAGTACTTC
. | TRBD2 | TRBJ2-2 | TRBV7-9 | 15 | CASSHSGRTTGELFF | TGTGCCAGCAGCCATAGCGGGAGGACTACCGGGGAGCTGTTTTTT
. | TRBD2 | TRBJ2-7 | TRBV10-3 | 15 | CAISSLAGAPYEQYF | TGTGCCATCAGTTCCCTAGCGGGAGCTCCCTACGAGCAGTACTTC
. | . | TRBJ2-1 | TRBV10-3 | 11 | CAILRNNEQFF | TGTGCCATCCTTCGCAACAATGAGCAGTTCTTC
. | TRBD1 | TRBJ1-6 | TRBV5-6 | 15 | CASSQDRGINSPLHF | TGTGCCAGCAGCCAGGACAGGGGGATTAATTCACCCCTCCACTTT
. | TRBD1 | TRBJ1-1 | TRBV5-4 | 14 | CASSPPDRVTEAFF | TGTGCCAGCAGCCCTCCGGACAGGGTCACTGAAGCTTTCTTT
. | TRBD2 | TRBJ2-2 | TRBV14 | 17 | CASSLLTSGRGTGELFF | TGTGCCAGCAGCCTCCTCACTAGCGGGAGAGGCACCGGGGAGCTGTTTTTT
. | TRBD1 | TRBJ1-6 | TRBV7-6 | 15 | CASSLGTANNSPLHF | TGTGCCAGCAGCCTCGGGACAGCCAATAATTCACCCCTCCACTTT
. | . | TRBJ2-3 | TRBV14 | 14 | CASSQEDYPDTQYF | TGTGCCAGCAGCCAGGAGGACTACCCAGATACGCAGTATTTT
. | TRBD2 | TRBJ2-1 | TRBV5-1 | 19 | CASSSGLAGEELRYNEQFF | TGCGCCAGCAGCTCGGGACTAGCGGGAGAAGAGCTGAGGTACAATGAGCAGTTCTTC
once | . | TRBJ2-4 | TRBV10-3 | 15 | CAISESKQVKNIQYF | TGTGCCATCAGTGAGTCGAAACAGGTGAAGAACATTCAGTACTTC
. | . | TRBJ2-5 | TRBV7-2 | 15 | CASSRGGLNGGTQYF | TGTGCCAGCAGCCGTGGGGGTCTCAATGGGGGGACCCAGTACTTC
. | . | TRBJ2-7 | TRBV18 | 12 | CASSPQAYEQYF | TGTGCCAGCTCACCCCAAGCCTACGAGCAGTACTTC
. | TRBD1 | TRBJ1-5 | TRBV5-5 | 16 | CASSLTGTESNQPQHF | TGTGCCAGCAGCCTGACCGGGACAGAGAGCAATCAGCCCCAGCATTTT
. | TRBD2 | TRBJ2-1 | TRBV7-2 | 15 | CASSLARLAGTEQFF | TGTGCCAGCAGCTTAGCGCGCCTAGCGGGAACTGAGCAGTTCTTC
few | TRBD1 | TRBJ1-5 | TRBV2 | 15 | CASSERTGSNQPQHF | TGTGCCAGCAGTGAGAGGACAGGGAGCAATCAGCCCCAGCATTTT
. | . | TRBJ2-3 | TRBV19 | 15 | CASSKVQGKTDTQYF | TGTGCCAGTAGTAAGGTTCAGGGGAAAACAGATACGCAGTATTTT
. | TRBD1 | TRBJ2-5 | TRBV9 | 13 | CASSPRDRGSQYF | TGTGCCAGCAGCCCCCGGGACAGGGGTTCCCAGTACTTC
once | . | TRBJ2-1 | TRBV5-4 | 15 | CASSRAGQLNNEQFF | TGTGCCAGCAGCCGAGCGGGACAGCTTAACAATGAGCAGTTCTTC
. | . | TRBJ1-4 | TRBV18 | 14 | CASARGSEGEKLFF | TGTGCCAGCGCACGGGGCTCAGAGGGTGAAAAACTGTTTTTT
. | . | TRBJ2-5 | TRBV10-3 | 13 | CAISGTLGETQYF | TGTGCCATCAGTGGGACCCTCGGAGAGACCCAGTACTTC
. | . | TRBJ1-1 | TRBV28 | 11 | CASSLGREAFF | TGTGCCAGCAGTTTAGGCAGGGAAGCTTTCTTT
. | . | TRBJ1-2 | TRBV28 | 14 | CASSLRHTNYGYTF | TGTGCCAGCAGTTTGAGGCATACCAACTATGGCTACACCTTC
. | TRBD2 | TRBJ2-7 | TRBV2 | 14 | CASSEPGLGRVQYF | TGTGCCAGCAGTGAGCCGGGACTAGGGAGAGTGCAGTACTTC
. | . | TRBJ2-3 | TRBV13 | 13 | CASSLGLSGVRYF | TGTGCCAGCAGCTTAGGCTTGTCGGGGGTCAGGTATTTT
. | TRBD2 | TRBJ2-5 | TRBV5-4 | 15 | CASSLVASGSETQYF | TGTGCCAGCAGCTTGGTGGCTAGCGGTTCGGAGACCCAGTACTTC
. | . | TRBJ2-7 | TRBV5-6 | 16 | CASSFNPGAGETEQYF | TGTGCCAGCAGCTTTAATCCGGGGGCAGGGGAAACCGAGCAGTACTTC
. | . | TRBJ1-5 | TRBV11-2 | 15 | CASSLAGPGNQPQHF | TGTGCCAGCAGCTTAGCGGGGCCAGGCAATCAGCCCCAGCATTTT
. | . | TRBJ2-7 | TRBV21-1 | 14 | CASSKWEGTLDADF | TGTGCCAGCAGCAAATGGGAAGGGACTCTGGACGCGGACTTC